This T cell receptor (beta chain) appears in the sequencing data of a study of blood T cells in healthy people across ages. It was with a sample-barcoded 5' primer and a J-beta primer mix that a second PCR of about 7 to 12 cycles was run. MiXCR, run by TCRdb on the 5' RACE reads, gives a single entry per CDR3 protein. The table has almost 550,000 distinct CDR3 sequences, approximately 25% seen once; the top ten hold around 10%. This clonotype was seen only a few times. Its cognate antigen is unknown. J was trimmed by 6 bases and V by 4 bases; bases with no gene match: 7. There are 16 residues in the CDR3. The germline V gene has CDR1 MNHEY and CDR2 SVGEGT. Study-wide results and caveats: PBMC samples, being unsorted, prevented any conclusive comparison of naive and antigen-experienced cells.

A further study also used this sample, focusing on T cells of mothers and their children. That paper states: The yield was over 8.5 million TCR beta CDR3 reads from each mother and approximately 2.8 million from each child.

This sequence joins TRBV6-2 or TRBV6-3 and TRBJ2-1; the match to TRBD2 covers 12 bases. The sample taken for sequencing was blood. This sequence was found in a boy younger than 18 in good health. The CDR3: CASSSSTSGSFNEQFF. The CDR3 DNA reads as TGTGCCAGCAGTTCCTCGACTAGCGGGAGTTTCAATGAGCAGTTCTTC.